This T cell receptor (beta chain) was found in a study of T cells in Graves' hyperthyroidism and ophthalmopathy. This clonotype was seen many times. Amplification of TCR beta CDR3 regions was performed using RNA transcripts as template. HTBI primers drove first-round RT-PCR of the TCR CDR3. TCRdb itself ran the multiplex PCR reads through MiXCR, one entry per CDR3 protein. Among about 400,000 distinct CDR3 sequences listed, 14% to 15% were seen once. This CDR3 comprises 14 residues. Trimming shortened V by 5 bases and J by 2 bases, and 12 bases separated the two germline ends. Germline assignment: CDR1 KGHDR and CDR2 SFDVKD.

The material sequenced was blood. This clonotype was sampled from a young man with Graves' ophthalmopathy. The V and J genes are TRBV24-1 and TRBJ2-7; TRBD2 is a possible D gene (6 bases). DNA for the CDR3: TGTGCCACCAGTGGAGTAGCGGCACCCTACGAGCAGTACTTC. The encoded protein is CATSGVAAPYEQYF.